The clone carrying this TCR beta chain was seen more than once but under ten times. Its antigen is currently unknown. These data come from a study of T-cell reconstitution after alpha-beta-depleted transplantation in children. It was with unique molecular identifiers that the TCRbeta library was prepared. TCRdb fed the PCR reads into MiXCR, producing one record per CDR3 protein. The sample has 200,000 to 250,000 distinct CDR3 sequences, 7.5% to 9.5% seen once. The CDR3 length is 17 residues. The V gene's germline CDR1 is SGHRS and CDR2 YFSETQ. The junction had 13 bases not matched to a gene; V was cut back by 0 bases and J by 10 bases. Study results and limitations: Alpha-beta T cells present about two months after transplant were reported to originate from several hundred expanded graft clones.

The TCR originated in a male patient between 2 and 15 years old who had a stem cell transplant for acute myeloid leukemia, so the T cells may come from the graft donor. The V call is TRBV5-1, the J call TRBJ1-6; 7 bases align to TRBD1. Sequenced material: PBMCs, mostly from graft donor cells, taken 360 days after TCRalphabeta/CD19-depleted stem cell transplant. CDR3 loop: CASSLGSTGLSVSPLHF. CDR3 sequence (DNA): TGCGCCAGCAGCTTGGGATCGACAGGGCTTAGTGTCTCACCCCTCCACTTT. Looking up the rest from reference TRBV5-1 and TRBJ1-6 gives the full variable domain: KAGVTQTPRYLIKTRGQQVTLSCSPISGHRSVSWYQQTPGQGLQFLFEYFSETQRNKGNFPGRFSGRQFSNSRSEMNVSTLELGDSALYLCASSLGSTGLSVSPLHFGNGTRLTVT.